This entry lists 21 T cell receptor beta chains sequenced from one sample in a study of blood T cell repertoires in COVID-19. Produced via immunoSEQ multiplex PCR; TCRdb's table is partial and in-frame only. The table lists about 60,000 clones, 70% to 90% of them singletons. Specimen: peripheral blood. These receptors came from an older woman with active COVID-19.

In its sample, this clone was seen a few times. The CDR3 loop is CASSGTGGVIQPQHF. DNA of the CDR3: TGTGCCAGTTCCGGGACAGGGGGCGTCATTCAGCCCCAGCATTTT. The J gene is TRBJ1-5, the V gene TRBV19, with 12 nucleotides matching TRBD1. Per the germline V gene, CDR1 is LNHDA and CDR2 is SQIVND (reference sequence). There are 15 residues in the CDR3. After removal of 8 bases from V and 6 bases from J, the junction contained 8 bases not matched to a gene.

This clone appeared a single time. The chain employs TRBV9 and TRBJ2-7; a possible D gene is TRBD2 (7 bases). The CDR3 is 13 amino acids. Trimming shortened V by 7 bases and J by 2 bases, and 13 bases separated the two germline ends. CDR1 is SGDLS, CDR2 YYNGEE, per germline. The CDR3 DNA reads as TGTGCCAGCGGGAGGGGGGAACCCTACGAGCAGTACTTC. This gives the protein CASGRGEPYEQYF.

This clone has a single count. This sequence joins TRBV7-2 and TRBJ2-7; 9 bases line up with TRBD2. The CDR3 sequence is 15 residues long. Looked up from germline, CDR1 is SGHTA and CDR2 is FQGNSA. V lost 5 bases to trimming and J lost 7 bases; unmatched junction nucleotides: 12. The CDR3 sequence: CASSAQGGGAGEQYF. The CDR3 nucleotides read TGTGCCAGCAGCGCCCAGGGCGGGGGGGCCGGTGAGCAGTACTTC.

The chain has TRBV7-9 and TRBJ1-2, with 8 positions matching TRBD1. Germline CDR1 is SEHNR and CDR2 is FQNEAQ (reference sequence). This CDR3 is built from 14 residues. With V trimmed by 5 bases and J by 7 bases, 9 bases remained unmatched. CDR3 sequence: CASSEAGTGGGYTF. CDR3 nucleotide sequence: TGTGCCAGCAGCGAGGCCGGGACAGGAGGTGGCTACACCTTC. The full variable domain, completed using reference TRBV7-9 and TRBJ1-2, is DTGVSQNPRHKITKRGQNVTFRCDPISEHNRLYWYRQTLGQGPEFLTYFQNEAQLEKSRLLSDRFSAERPKGSFSTLEIQRTEQGDSAMYLCASSEAGTGGGYTFGSGTRLTVV.

The gene calls are TRBV6-6 and TRBJ2-3; 7 bases line up with TRBD1. The CDR3 is made up of 15 amino acids. The ends lost 7 bases at V and 1 base at J; junction bases unmatched: 8. From germline, CDR1 is MNHNY and CDR2 SVGAGI (reference sequence). This chain's CDR3 is CASTTRGGGTDTQYF. For the CDR3, the DNA is TGTGCCAGCACCACGCGAGGGGGCGGCACAGATACGCAGTATTTT.

The chain is built from TRBV7-3 and TRBJ2-6; no definite D call. Germline assignment: CDR1 SGHTA and CDR2 FQGTGA. Trimming removed 2 bases from V and 0 bases from J, with 5 bases in between. The CDR3 length is 15 residues. The CDR3 sequence is CASSLGLSGANVLTF. Written as DNA, the CDR3 is TGTGCCAGCAGCTTAGGGCTCTCTGGGGCCAACGTCCTGACTTTC.

This sequence joins TRBV10-3 and TRBJ1-1; TRBD1 might be the D (6 bases). Trimming removed 8 bases at V and 1 base at J, with 11 bases between. Germline V gene sequence: CDR1 ENHRY, CDR2 SYGVKD. The CDR3 has 13 amino acids. In DNA form, the CDR3 reads TGTGCCATCCAGCGGACAGAGAACACTGAAGCTTTCTTT. It is translated as CAIQRTENTEAFF.

This clone counts as medium-sized. The chain couples TRBV7-6 to TRBJ2-2, with 9 bases matching TRBD2. Trimming at V came to 4 bases and at J to 7 bases, leaving 10 bases not matched to a gene. CDR1 is SGHVS, CDR2 FNYEAQ, per germline. This CDR3 region has 16 residues. This chain's CDR3 is CASSSPGAGGVGELFF. CDR3 coding DNA: TGTGCCAGCAGCTCGCCGGGAGCGGGGGGAGTCGGGGAGCTGTTTTTT.

The J gene is TRBJ2-1, the V gene TRBV5-6; 9 bases map to TRBD1. The CDR3 is 15 amino acids. Germline trimming cut 5 bases from V and 4 bases from J; bases unmatched to any gene: 7. Per the germline V gene, CDR1 is SGHDT and CDR2 is YYEEEE. Here the CDR3 reads CASSPGQGLYNEQFF. DNA for the CDR3: TGTGCCAGCAGTCCGGGACAGGGACTATACAATGAGCAGTTCTTC.

The V call is TRBV6-6, the J call TRBJ2-7; 10 bases line up with TRBD1. This CDR3 comprises 13 residues. Germline CDR1 MNHNY, CDR2 SVGAGI (reference sequence). The CDR3 DNA follows: TGTGCTTCGGGGGGGGACAGGGGCTACGAGCAGTACTTC. This gives the protein CASGGDRGYEQYF.

This chain uses TRBV7-8 with TRBJ2-7; 10 bases are shared with TRBD1. The germline V gene encodes CDR1 SGHVS and CDR2 FQNEAQ. V shed 4 bases and J 4 bases; nucleotides not matched to a gene: 10. The CDR3 has 16 residues. In DNA, the CDR3 is TGTGCCAGCAGCTGGATCCCGGGACAGGGGAATTACGAGCAGTACTTC. It specifies CASSWIPGQGNYEQYF.

V and J are TRBV6-5 and TRBJ1-1; maybe TRBD1 (6 bases). The V end lost 10 bases, the J end lost 2 bases, and 17 bases lay between the germline ends. Germline assignment: CDR1 MNHEY and CDR2 SVGAGI. The CDR3 is made up of 14 amino acids. The CDR3 is CATWGGALNTEAFF. CDR3 sequence (DNA): TGTGCCACCTGGGGGGGGGCACTTAACACTGAAGCTTTCTTT.

CDR3 sequence (DNA): TGTGCCAGCAGCCGCCGGGACAGGGCGGTCAATGAGCAGTTCTTC. It encodes CASSRRDRAVNEQFF. The chain has TRBV11-1 and TRBJ2-1; 9 bases are a match to TRBD1. V shed 5 bases, J shed 6 bases, and the junction held 8 bases outside the gene matches. This CDR3 has 15 residues. Germline loops: CDR1 SGHAT, CDR2 FQDESV (reference sequence).

The J gene is TRBJ1-5, the V gene TRBV10-3; 7 bases align to TRBD1. The J segment lost 4 bases and the V segment lost 10 bases, leaving 7 bases of the junction unmatched. Germline assignment: CDR1 ENHRY and CDR2 SYGVKD. CDR3 size: 13 residues. The CDR3 nucleotides read TGTGCCAGTGTGACAGGGCCGAATCAGCCCCAGCATTTT. Its protein is CASVTGPNQPQHF.

This clone was observed a single time. V is TRBV6-1 and J is TRBJ1-2; D is ambiguous. This CDR3 region has 14 residues. V lost 0 bases to trimming and J lost 5 bases, with 10 bases between them. The V gene's germline CDR1 is MNHNS and CDR2 SASEGT. The CDR3 DNA reads as TGTGCCAGCAGTGAAGCCCTTTGGCCATATGGCTACACCTTC. Translation gives CASSEALWPYGYTF.

The chain couples TRBV12-3 or TRBV12-4 to TRBJ2-7, with D tentatively TRBD2 (7 bases). The V gene lost 6 bases and the J gene lost 4 bases, with 13 bases spanning the gap. There are 13 residues in the CDR3. The CDR3 region has the DNA TGTGCCAGCAGAGTAAGGGGGGGGTACGAGCAGTACTTC. This sequence encodes CASRVRGGYEQYF.

The chain couples TRBV4-3 to TRBJ1-1; D is perhaps TRBD1 (5 bases). The CDR3 sequence is 19 residues long. The V end was cut by 0 bases, the J end by 0 bases, with 20 bases between. Germline values: CDR1 LGHNA, CDR2 YSLEER. The CDR3 DNA reads as TGCGCCAGCAGCCAAGAGCCCCCCCGGTCAGGGTGGATGAACACTGAAGCTTTCTTT. Protein product: CASSQEPPRSGWMNTEAFF.

About this clone: Other DNA sequences in the sample encode the same CDR3. The V gene is TRBV29-1, the J gene TRBJ1-5; D remains unclear. V dropped 0 bases and J dropped 6 bases, with 9 bases sitting between them. Germline V CDR1 and CDR2: SQVTM, ANQGSEA. The CDR3 is 13 residues long. The CDR3: CSVEEDRGQPQHF. The CDR3 nucleotides are TGCAGCGTTGAAGAGGATAGAGGTCAGCCCCAGCATTTT.

V is TRBV19 and J is TRBJ1-1; unclear D gene. The CDR3 is 14 residues long. Per germline, CDR1 LNHDA and CDR2 SQIVND (reference sequence). V lost 7 bases to trimming and J lost 5 bases, with 17 bases between them. CDR3 DNA: TGTGCCAGTATTGATCGGGGAATCCCGACTGAAGCTTTCTTT. Translated, it gives CASIDRGIPTEAFF.

This clone came up once. The chain combines TRBV18 with TRBJ2-1; 8 bases are shared with TRBD2. The CDR3 consists of 15 residues. Germline CDR1 reads KGHSH; CDR2 reads LQKENI. Trimming cost V 5 bases and J 9 bases; bases outside gene matches: 12. In DNA form, the CDR3 reads TGTGCCAGCTCATCTTTCGGGGGGGCGAGTAGTGAGCAGTTCTTC. Amino acids: CASSSFGGASSEQFF.

The chain combines TRBV7-9 with TRBJ1-4; the D gene is possibly TRBD1 (6 bases). Germline assignment: CDR1 SEHNR and CDR2 FQNEAQ (reference sequence). This CDR3 comprises 15 residues. Trimming took off 4 bases at V and 3 bases at J, with 12 bases between the two ends. The CDR3 nucleotides are TGTGCCAGCAGCTCACTACAGGGCGCTAATGAAAAACTGTTTTTT. Amino acids: CASSSLQGANEKLFF.